The next 12 T cell receptor beta chains were all read from a single sample in a study of beta chain features in type 1 diabetes. Study observations and caveats: Patients with Type 1 diabetes showed moderately but significantly shorter TCRB CDR3s in all four CD4+ subsets.

Isolated RNA was reverse transcribed in full, so expressed TCRB transcripts were sequenced. Profiled with immunoSEQ multiplex PCR; TCRdb holds only in-frame clones, not every one. The sample yields 200,000 to 300,000 clones, about a tenth seen once. Their antigens remain unidentified. Sequencing was carried out using naive CD4+ T cells from blood. The receptors were gathered from a man aged 25-45 years with type 1 diabetes.

This clone was counted between two and nine times. DNA of the CDR3: TGTGCCAGCAGCGCGGCCCGCACAGATACGCAGTATTTT. It is translated as CASSAARTDTQYF. V gene TRBV2 combines with J gene TRBJ2-3; D remains ambiguous. The germline V gene has CDR1 SNHLY and CDR2 FYNNEI. Between the trimmed V and J ends, which lost 6 bases and 1 base, there was a span of 8 bases. The CDR3 loop spans 13 amino acids.

This clone was counted between two and nine times. This chain uses TRBV30 with TRBJ1-3; 9 positions agree with TRBD1. The junction had 6 bases not matched to a gene; V was cut back by 0 bases and J by 3 bases. The CDR3 has 16 amino acids. The germline CDR1 and CDR2 sequences are GTSNPN and SVGIG (reference sequence). CDR3 DNA: TGTGCCTGGAGTGTCAACACAGGGGGCGGTGGAAACACCATATATTTT. This encodes CAWSVNTGGGGNTIYF.

This clone came up a few times. This rearrangement joins TRBV2 to TRBJ2-5; D not certain. Germline CDR1 reads SNHLY; CDR2 reads FYNNEI. The CDR3 length is 14 residues. Trimming removed 7 bases from V and 4 bases from J, with 16 bases in between. DNA of the CDR3: TGTGCCAGCAATCAGGCTTCCGAACTAGAGACCCAGTACTTC. Translation gives CASNQASELETQYF. The full variable domain, in which reference TRBV2 and TRBJ2-5 provide the parts outside the CDR3, is EPEVTQTPSHQVTQMGQEVILRCVPISNHLYFYWYRQILGQKVEFLVSFYNNEISEKSEIFDDQFSVERPDGSNFTLKIRSTKLEDSAMYFCASNQASELETQYFGPGTRLLVL.

This clone has only one observation. This chain links TRBV27 with TRBJ2-4; 9 nucleotides align to TRBD2. Per germline, CDR1 MNHEY and CDR2 SMNVEV (reference sequence). The CDR3 covers 17 residues. Trimming took 5 bases from V and 8 from J; bases not matched to a gene: 16. CDR3 in amino acids: CASSRLPEAGGRYIQYF. In DNA form, the CDR3 reads TGTGCCAGCAGTCGATTACCTGAAGCGGGGGGCAGGTACATTCAGTACTTC.

This clone has more than one count but fewer than ten. The chain uses TRBV19 and TRBJ2-1; the match to TRBD1 covers 8 bases. Trimming at V came to 0 bases and at J to 12 bases, leaving 13 bases not matched to a gene. The length of the CDR3 is 16 residues. Germline V gene data show CDR1 as LNHDA and CDR2 as SQIVND (reference sequence). This CDR3 is CASSIDVTGVIIGQFF. CDR3 nucleotide sequence: TGTGCCAGTAGTATAGATGTGACAGGGGTAATCATAGGGCAGTTCTTC.

This clone turned up a few times. CDR3 loop: CASSDTSQETQYF. CDR3 in DNA: TGTGCCAGCAGTGACACATCTCAAGAGACCCAGTACTTC. The chain couples TRBV2 to TRBJ2-5; no clear D. The ends were cut back, 3 bases at V and 2 bases at J, with 7 bases in the middle. In germline, CDR1 is SNHLY, CDR2 FYNNEI. CDR3 length equals 13 residues. Using reference TRBV2 and TRBJ2-5 for the parts outside the CDR3, the full variable domain is EPEVTQTPSHQVTQMGQEVILRCVPISNHLYFYWYRQILGQKVEFLVSFYNNEISEKSEIFDDQFSVERPDGSNFTLKIRSTKLEDSAMYFCASSDTSQETQYFGPGTRLLVL.

CDR3 nucleotide sequence: TGTGCCAGCTCACAACTCACAGATACGCAGTATTTT. It translates to CASSQLTDTQYF. This rearrangement joins TRBV18 to TRBJ2-3; D gene uncertain. Deletions cut 4 bases from V and 2 bases from J, with 4 bases between. Germline-derived CDR1 and CDR2 are KGHSH and LQKENI. CDR3 length equals 12 residues.

A few counts support this clone. The chain links TRBV5-4 to TRBJ2-1, with TRBD1 identical over 10 bases. The germline V gene encodes CDR1 SGHNT and CDR2 YYREEE (reference sequence). The CDR3 length is 15 residues. V lost 4 bases and J lost 2; bases outside the gene matches: 3. The CDR3 DNA reads TGTGCCAGCAGCGAGGGGACAGGGGCCTACAATGAGCAGTTCTTC. This translates into CASSEGTGAYNEQFF.

This chain links TRBV27 with TRBJ1-5; D not certain. CDR3 length: 16 residues. The germline V gene encodes CDR1 MNHEY and CDR2 SMNVEV (reference sequence). V lost 2 bases, J lost 0 bases, and 11 bases lay in between. This CDR3 reads CASSLRGRNSNQPQHF. CDR3 DNA sequence: TGTGCCAGCAGTTTACGGGGTAGGAATAGCAATCAGCCCCAGCATTTT.

This clone was counted a few times. The rearrangement uses TRBV13 and TRBJ2-2; possibly TRBD1 for D (6 bases). There are 14 residues in the CDR3. Germline assignment: CDR1 PRHDT and CDR2 FYEKMQ (reference sequence). Trimming took 2 bases from V and 7 from J, leaving 11 bases between them. The CDR3 DNA follows: TGTGCCAGCAGCTTACAGGGGCGCGGCGGGGAGCTGTTTTTT. Translated, it gives CASSLQGRGGELFF.

The chain couples TRBV9 to TRBJ2-1; TRBD1 agrees at 8 bases. The CDR3 covers 13 residues. The ends lost 9 bases at V and 3 bases at J; junction bases unmatched: 5. Germline CDR1 SGDLS, CDR2 YYNGEE. In nucleotides, the CDR3 is TGTGCCACCGACAGGGGCTTCTACAATGAGCAGTTCTTC. This translates into CATDRGFYNEQFF.

V usage is TRBV6-5 and J usage is TRBJ2-3; perhaps TRBD1 as D (5 bases). Germline lookup yields CDR1 MNHEY and CDR2 SVGAGI. CDR3 length: 13 residues. V lost 8 bases and J lost 3, with 12 bases in between. Written as DNA, the CDR3 is TGTGCCAGCGAAGGGGTTGGGACAGATACGCAGTATTTT. Protein: CASEGVGTDTQYF.